This T cell receptor (beta chain) was profiled in a study of blood T cell repertoires in COVID-19. Profiled with immunoSEQ multiplex PCR; TCRdb holds only in-frame clones, not every one. This sample carries around 390,000 clones, around nine tenths of them seen once, and the ten largest clones take 10%. The CDR3 loop spans 14 amino acids. V was clipped by 0 bases and J by 6 bases, with 10 bases between them. Germline V lookup: CDR1 SGDLS, CDR2 YYNGEE. The chain is built from TRBV9 and TRBJ1-3; D gene ambiguous. This clonotype originated in a woman aged 50 to 60 who had recovered from COVID-19. The sequencing input was PBMCs or T cells enriched from blood (not recorded which). The CDR3, as DNA: TGTGCCAGCAGCGTAGATCCAGTCTCAAACACCATATATTTT. This codes for CASSVDPVSNTIYF.